This section outlines one T cell receptor beta chain sequence together with its context. Using immunoSEQ multiplex PCR, the repertoire was profiled, and TCRdb retains in-frame clones only, with some absent. The sample carries around 140,000 clones, roughly 89% recorded once. These data come from a study of blood T cell repertoires in COVID-19. CDR3 size: 19 residues. The germline gives CDR1 SGHVS, CDR2 FNYEAQ. V was clipped by 5 bases and J by 5 bases; unmatched bases: 18. The specimen was PBMCs or T cells enriched from blood (not recorded which). The sequence derives from a man aged 45-60 years who had recovered from COVID-19. The V call is TRBV7-6, the J call TRBJ2-5; 12 bases are a match to TRBD2. The CDR3 protein is CASSQRFSATSGRRETQYF. CDR3 DNA sequence: TGTGCCAGCAGCCAAAGGTTTTCCGCGACTAGCGGGAGAAGGGAGACCCAGTACTTC.